The rows below give T cell receptor beta chains drawn from one sample of a study of blood T cell repertoires in COVID-19. The method was immunoSEQ multiplex PCR; TCRdb's version includes in-frame clones alone and lacks a portion of them. The sample contains 150,000 to 200,000 clones, roughly 90% of which appear only once. What was sequenced was peripheral blood. These TCRs come from a man aged 60 to 75 with acute or convalescent COVID-19. CDR3s include the opening cysteine and the closing phenylalanine or tryptophan. The D gene is left open where the match is weak. Size values are once, few and many counts, or a class for expanded clones, and some rows have none.

v_call	clone_size	j_call	d_call	cdr3_nt	cdr3_aa
TRBV20-1	once	TRBJ1-5	-	TGCAGTGCTAGTCCAAGGAGAAACAATCAGCCCCAGCATTTT	CSASPRRNNQPQHF
TRBV6-5	-	TRBJ1-5	-	TGTGCCAGTGTCCTCTATAGCAATCAGCCCCAGCATTTT	CASVLYSNQPQHF
TRBV7-9	-	TRBJ1-2	TRBD1	TGTGCCAGCAGCCTTCGTGAGACAGGGATCGACGGCTACACCTTC	CASSLRETGIDGYTF
TRBV19	-	TRBJ2-5	TRBD1	TGTGCCAGTAAGGGGAGCAGGGGGCAAGAGACCCAGTACTTC	CASKGSRGQETQYF
TRBV29-1	-	TRBJ1-2	-	TGCAGCGTTGAAGATATAACACGCCGGGGCTATGGCTACACCTTC	CSVEDITRRGYGYTF
TRBV11-2	-	TRBJ2-7	TRBD1	TGTGCCAGCAGCTTGGGACAGGGGGACTACGAGCAGTACTTC	CASSLGQGDYEQYF
TRBV7-8	few	TRBJ2-1	-	TGTGCCAGCAGCTTACGAGGTCCTAGCTCCTACAATGAGCAGTTCTTC	CASSLRGPSSYNEQFF
TRBV5-1	-	TRBJ2-1	TRBD1	TGCGCCAGCAGCCTGGGGGACAGGGGCCGGGATGAGCAGTTCTTC	CASSLGDRGRDEQFF
TRBV5-1	-	TRBJ2-3	-	TGCGCCAGCAGCTTCTTTTGGGACACAAGCACAGATACGCAGTATTTT	CASSFFWDTSTDTQYF
TRBV5-1	-	TRBJ2-1	-	TGCGCCAGCAGCTCCGACAGGCTTACCTACAATGAGCAGTTCTTC	CASSSDRLTYNEQFF
TRBV6-6	-	TRBJ1-1	TRBD1	TGTGCCAGCAGTCAGGACAGGGGCACTGAAGCTTTCTTT	CASSQDRGTEAFF
TRBV5-1	-	TRBJ2-1	-	TGCGCCAGCAGCTTTAATGCCTACAATGAGCAGTTCTTC	CASSFNAYNEQFF
TRBV7-2	-	TRBJ1-2	-	TGTGCCAGCAGCCTCGCCAGGATAGGCTACACCTTC	CASSLARIGYTF
TRBV7-2	-	TRBJ1-2	-	TGTGCCAGCAGCTTAGTTCTGCCCCAGGGGAGCGGCTACACCTTC	CASSLVLPQGSGYTF
TRBV6-5	-	TRBJ1-2	TRBD1	TGTGCCAGCAGTTACGGCACAGGGGGGGGTGGCTACACCTTC	CASSYGTGGGGYTF
TRBV2	-	TRBJ1-2	-	TGTGCCAGCAGGCACGGCGGCTCCCTCGGGAACTATGGCTACACCTTC	CASRHGGSLGNYGYTF
TRBV19	-	TRBJ1-4	-	TGTGCCAGTAGTAGACAGGCATCTAATGAAAAACTGTTTTTT	CASSRQASNEKLFF
TRBV11-3	-	TRBJ2-1	TRBD1	TGTGCCAGCAGCCGAAAGGCCGGACAGGGGCTGGATGAGCAGTTCTTC	CASSRKAGQGLDEQFF
TRBV5-6	-	TRBJ2-2	-	TGTGCCAGCAGCTTATTTCAGGTGTTTAACACCGGGGAGCTGTTTTTT	CASSLFQVFNTGELFF
TRBV18	-	TRBJ2-1	TRBD2	TGTGCCAGCTCAACGGGACTAGCGGGGGCGCCGGAGCAGTTCTTC	CASSTGLAGAPEQFF
TRBV12-3/TRBV12-4	-	TRBJ1-1	-	TGTGCCAGCAGCTACGGCAGGAATCAAGCTTTCTTT	CASSYGRNQAFF
TRBV7-9	once	TRBJ2-1	TRBD1	TGTGCCAGCAGCTTGCCGGGACAGGGATACAATGAGCAGTTCTTC	CASSLPGQGYNEQFF
TRBV6-5	-	TRBJ1-2	TRBD1	TGTGCCAGCAGTTACACAGGGGAGGATGGCTACACCTTC	CASSYTGEDGYTF
TRBV2	few	TRBJ1-4	-	TGTGCCAGCAGTGTCCTAGGGGCCGCCGGAGAAAAACTGTTTTTT	CASSVLGAAGEKLFF
TRBV6-5	few	TRBJ1-1	-	TGTGCCAGCAGTTACCGGCCAGCTAGTAACTTGGCTGAAGCTTTCTTT	CASSYRPASNLAEAFF
TRBV5-4	-	TRBJ2-3	TRBD2	TGTGCCAGCAGCTTGGATAACAGCGGGGGCGAAGGGACAGATACGCAGTATTTT	CASSLDNSGGEGTDTQYF
TRBV19	-	TRBJ1-5	TRBD1	TGTGCCAGTAGTATAGGCGACAGGGTGTGGAGCAATCAGCCCCAGCATTTT	CASSIGDRVWSNQPQHF
TRBV6-5	-	TRBJ2-7	-	TGTGCCAGCCAGAACGCGGGGGCCACCTACGAGCAGTACTTC	CASQNAGATYEQYF
TRBV23-1	-	TRBJ2-7	-	TGCGCCAGCAGTCAATCGCCGGTCTCCTACGAGCAGTACTTC	CASSQSPVSYEQYF
TRBV21-1	-	TRBJ2-7	-	TGTGCCAGCACCTTCAGGGGAGAGAGCTACGAGCAGTACTTC	CASTFRGESYEQYF
TRBV11-2	few	TRBJ1-1	TRBD1	TGTGCCAGCAGCTTAGACCGTAACAGGGGGTCTGAAGCTTTCTTT	CASSLDRNRGSEAFF
TRBV25-1	-	TRBJ2-1	TRBD2	TGTGCCAGCAGTGATCCCCCCGGACTAGCCCAGACCTACAATGAGCAGTTCTTC	CASSDPPGLAQTYNEQFF
TRBV3-1/TRBV3-2	-	TRBJ1-2	-	TGTGCCAGCAGCCAAGCCCGGCAGGGCACCCATGGCTACACCTTC	CASSQARQGTHGYTF
TRBV6-1	once	TRBJ2-3	-	TGTGCCAGCAGTGAACGCCAGACTACCACAGATACGCAGTATTTT	CASSERQTTTDTQYF
TRBV9	-	TRBJ1-1	TRBD1	TGTGCCAGCAGCTCCCGGACAGGACCCAGCACTGAAGCTTTCTTT	CASSSRTGPSTEAFF
TRBV5-1	-	TRBJ1-6	-	TGCGCCAGCAGCTCGGGGGGAGACAGAGTTAATAATTCACCCCTCCACTTT	CASSSGGDRVNNSPLHF
TRBV29-1	-	TRBJ1-5	-	TGCAGCGTACTAGACGGGAGCAATCAGCCCCAGCATTTT	CSVLDGSNQPQHF
TRBV29-1	-	TRBJ1-3	-	TGCAGCGTTTACGATCGGGCGGGGACTGGAAACACCATATATTTT	CSVYDRAGTGNTIYF
TRBV20-1	-	TRBJ1-5	TRBD1	TGCAGTGCTAGTGGACAGGGGTCTCGTTTCAATCAGCCCCAGCATTTT	CSASGQGSRFNQPQHF